These T cell receptor beta chains were read from a single sample in a study of blood T cells in healthy people across ages. TCRdb used MiXCR to reprocess the 5' RACE reads, holding one entry per CDR3 protein. This table has 1.5 million to 2 million distinct CDR3 sequences, less than 50% appearing once. The sequenced sample consisted of blood. Receptors originate from a woman in her 40s in good health. Each CDR3 is given with its conserved first and last residue. Each record gives: D gene, J gene, V gene, clone size, CDR3 protein, CDR3 DNA. A D gene is named only where the DNA matches it firmly. The size entry is marked missing in some rows and otherwise reads once, few, many or a size class.

d_gene: TRBD1; j_gene: TRBJ2-1; v_gene: TRBV6-2/TRBV6-3; abundance: few; CDR3aa: CASRTGAIAYNEQFF; CDR3nt: TGTGCCAGCAGGACAGGGGCTATTGCCTACAATGAGCAGTTCTTC
d_gene: NA; j_gene: TRBJ1-2; v_gene: TRBV5-1; abundance: NA; CDR3aa: CASSLGQEMDYTF; CDR3nt: TGCGCCAGCAGCTTGGGGCAGGAGATGGACTACACCTTC
d_gene: NA; j_gene: TRBJ2-5; v_gene: TRBV21-1; abundance: many; CDR3aa: CASSKGRTRGDQETQYF; CDR3nt: TGTGCCAGCAGCAAAGGCCGGACTAGGGGGGACCAAGAGACCCAGTACTTC
d_gene: TRBD2; j_gene: TRBJ2-7; v_gene: TRBV6-2/TRBV6-3; abundance: once; CDR3aa: CASNWGLAGDLPTYEQYF; CDR3nt: TGTGCCAGCAACTGGGGACTAGCGGGGGATCTGCCCACCTACGAGCAGTACTTC
d_gene: NA; j_gene: TRBJ2-5; v_gene: TRBV6-5; abundance: NA; CDR3aa: CASSHATTEGETQYF; CDR3nt: TGTGCCAGCAGTCACGCGACAACAGAAGGGGAGACCCAGTACTTC
d_gene: NA; j_gene: TRBJ1-6; v_gene: TRBV7-9; abundance: few; CDR3aa: CASSLAQGGDSPLHF; CDR3nt: TGTGCCAGCAGCTTAGCACAGGGTGGGGATTCACCCCTCCACTTT
d_gene: TRBD1; j_gene: TRBJ2-3; v_gene: TRBV24-1; abundance: NA; CDR3aa: CATSDLESRDRPPTDTQYF; CDR3nt: TGTGCCACCAGTGATTTGGAATCCCGGGACAGGCCTCCCACAGATACGCAGTATTTT
d_gene: NA; j_gene: TRBJ1-2; v_gene: TRBV6-5; abundance: NA; CDR3aa: CASSYSGRAYGYTF; CDR3nt: TGTGCCAGCAGTTACTCGGGGCGGGCTTATGGCTACACCTTC
d_gene: NA; j_gene: TRBJ2-7; v_gene: TRBV20-1; abundance: many; CDR3aa: CSAVPAYEQYF; CDR3nt: TGCAGTGCTGTCCCCGCCTACGAGCAGTACTTC
d_gene: NA; j_gene: TRBJ1-5; v_gene: TRBV20-1; abundance: once; CDR3aa: CSARDTSRTRNSNQPQHF; CDR3nt: TGCAGTGCTAGAGATACGTCGCGTACACGCAATAGCAATCAGCCCCAGCATTTT
d_gene: NA; j_gene: TRBJ1-5; v_gene: TRBV27; abundance: NA; CDR3aa: CASSLSVRLSQPQHF; CDR3nt: TGTGCCAGCAGTTTATCGGTAAGACTGAGTCAGCCCCAGCATTTT
d_gene: NA; j_gene: TRBJ2-1; v_gene: TRBV16; abundance: few; CDR3aa: CASSQRQLNEQFF; CDR3nt: TGTGCCAGCAGCCAACGACAGCTCAATGAGCAGTTCTTC
d_gene: TRBD1; j_gene: TRBJ2-4; v_gene: TRBV12-3/TRBV12-4; abundance: few; CDR3aa: CASSLEQGAREQYF; CDR3nt: TGTGCCAGCAGTTTAGAACAGGGGGCGCGAGAGCAGTACTTC
d_gene: NA; j_gene: TRBJ2-7; v_gene: TRBV6-5; abundance: NA; CDR3aa: CASSYSSGAGAYEQYF; CDR3nt: TGTGCCAGCAGTTACTCGTCCGGGGCGGGCGCCTACGAGCAGTACTTC
d_gene: TRBD1; j_gene: TRBJ1-5; v_gene: TRBV20-1; abundance: NA; CDR3aa: CSAIRDSSNQPQHF; CDR3nt: TGCAGTGCTATCCGGGACAGCAGTAATCAGCCCCAGCATTTT
d_gene: NA; j_gene: TRBJ2-7; v_gene: TRBV27; abundance: few; CDR3aa: CASSVRLSGVYEQYF; CDR3nt: TGTGCCAGCAGCGTGAGACTCTCCGGTGTGTACGAGCAGTACTTC
d_gene: NA; j_gene: TRBJ2-4; v_gene: TRBV29-1; abundance: NA; CDR3aa: CCLTQGTGEQYF; CDR3nt: TGCTGCTTGACACAGGGAACGGGTGAGCAGTACTTC
d_gene: TRBD1; j_gene: TRBJ2-7; v_gene: TRBV7-8; abundance: NA; CDR3aa: CASRNRGRNEQYF; CDR3nt: TGTGCCAGCAGGAACAGGGGGAGAAACGAGCAGTACTTC
d_gene: TRBD1; j_gene: TRBJ1-1; v_gene: TRBV4-2; abundance: NA; CDR3aa: CASSPLGPQGGATEAFF; CDR3nt: TGTGCCAGCAGCCCCCTCGGTCCACAGGGGGGAGCGACTGAAGCTTTCTTT
d_gene: TRBD2; j_gene: TRBJ2-1; v_gene: TRBV7-9; abundance: NA; CDR3aa: CASREVQLAGGAGDEQFF; CDR3nt: TGTGCCAGCAGAGAGGTCCAACTAGCGGGGGGCGCGGGCGATGAGCAGTTCTTC
d_gene: NA; j_gene: TRBJ1-2; v_gene: TRBV12-3/TRBV12-4; abundance: NA; CDR3aa: CASSEETNYGYTF; CDR3nt: TGTGCCAGCAGTGAAGAAACTAACTATGGCTACACCTTC
d_gene: NA; j_gene: TRBJ1-5; v_gene: TRBV2; abundance: NA; CDR3aa: CASSEKAYSNQPQHF; CDR3nt: TGTGCCAGCAGTGAAAAGGCTTATAGCAATCAGCCCCAGCATTTT
d_gene: TRBD2; j_gene: TRBJ2-1; v_gene: TRBV20-1; abundance: once; CDR3aa: CSARDHRGAGAYNEQFF; CDR3nt: TGCAGTGCTAGAGATCATCGGGGAGCGGGGGCGTACAATGAGCAGTTCTTC
d_gene: NA; j_gene: TRBJ2-1; v_gene: TRBV20-1; abundance: many; CDR3aa: CSAREGGTYNEQFF; CDR3nt: TGCAGCGCTCGAGAGGGGGGCACGTACAATGAGCAGTTCTTC
d_gene: TRBD1; j_gene: TRBJ2-7; v_gene: TRBV29-1; abundance: NA; CDR3aa: CSVSSGTGSEQYF; CDR3nt: TGCAGCGTAAGCTCCGGGACAGGGTCCGAGCAGTACTTC
d_gene: NA; j_gene: TRBJ1-2; v_gene: TRBV5-8; abundance: NA; CDR3aa: CAIPDSPMVVGYGYTF; CDR3nt: TGTGCCATACCCGACAGCCCGATGGTTGTGGGCTATGGCTACACCTTC
d_gene: NA; j_gene: TRBJ1-5; v_gene: TRBV7-8; abundance: NA; CDR3aa: CASSLTTNRILSNQPQHF; CDR3nt: TGTGCCAGCAGCCTAACGACCAACAGGATCCTTAGCAATCAGCCCCAGCATTTT
d_gene: NA; j_gene: TRBJ2-5; v_gene: TRBV11-2; abundance: NA; CDR3aa: CASSLVSPGTPGETQYF; CDR3nt: TGTGCCAGCAGCCTGGTATCGCCTGGTACTCCCGGGGAGACCCAGTACTTC
d_gene: TRBD2; j_gene: TRBJ2-7; v_gene: TRBV11-2; abundance: NA; CDR3aa: CASNFSGGASYEQYF; CDR3nt: TGTGCCAGCAACTTTAGCGGGGGGGCCTCCTACGAGCAGTACTTC
d_gene: TRBD1; j_gene: TRBJ2-3; v_gene: TRBV6-5; abundance: NA; CDR3aa: CASSSLRDRVLNTQYF; CDR3nt: TGTGCCAGCAGTTCCCTCCGGGACAGGGTCCTTAATACGCAGTATTTT
d_gene: NA; j_gene: TRBJ2-1; v_gene: TRBV2; abundance: NA; CDR3aa: CASRGGEEQFF; CDR3nt: TGTGCCAGCAGGGGGGGAGAGGAGCAGTTCTTC